This is a list of T cell receptor beta chains from one sample in a study of blood T cells in healthy people across ages. Via MiXCR, TCRdb re-called the 5' RACE reads, giving one row per CDR3 protein. The sample comprises more than 650,000 distinct CDR3 sequences, 25% to 30% of which are singletons, and under 3% rests with the top ten. The data were also submitted as part of a second study, on T cells of mothers and their children.

Source material: blood. All receptors derive from a boy aged 5-17 years in good health. CDR3s include the opening cysteine and the closing phenylalanine or tryptophan. A D gene is named only where the DNA matches it firmly. Clone size is stated in some rows and not others, as once, few, many or a class when expanded.

CDR3 DNA	CDR3 protein	J gene	D gene	clone size	V gene	CDR3 length
TGTGCCAGCAGTTCCCGGGGGCGCGTCAATGAGCAGTTCTTC	CASSSRGRVNEQFF	TRBJ2-1	-	-	TRBV28	14
TGTGCCAGCAGCTTAAATAGAGCGGCGCCCGCCTACGAGCAGTACTTC	CASSLNRAAPAYEQYF	TRBJ2-7	-	few	TRBV7-9	16
TGCAGTGCTAGAGGAAATTGGGGGTCATTCCAAGAGACCCAGTACTTC	CSARGNWGSFQETQYF	TRBJ2-5	-	-	TRBV20-1	16
TGTGCCAGCAGCGTAGATCCTGGGAAGGGCTACGAGCAGTACTTC	CASSVDPGKGYEQYF	TRBJ2-7	-	-	TRBV9	15
TGTGCCAGCAGCTTATCCTTGGAAGGAGCGGGGCCACGGAAGGGCCAGTACTTC	CASSLSLEGAGPRKGQYF	TRBJ2-5	TRBD2	once	TRBV7-9	18
TGTGCCAGCAGCAACATCCGGACCGATATATACAATCAGCCCCAGCATTTT	CASSNIRTDIYNQPQHF	TRBJ1-5	-	few	TRBV21-1	17
TGTGCCAGCAGCTTGGTAGCAGGACACTACGAGCAGTACTTC	CASSLVAGHYEQYF	TRBJ2-7	-	few	TRBV5-6	14
TGTGCCAGCAGACCCCCCGAGGGGGGCGGGGAGCTGTTTTTT	CASRPPEGGGELFF	TRBJ2-2	-	few	TRBV6-6	14
TGTGCCAGCAGCCCAGAAGGGTACTTTCAGCCCCAGCATTTT	CASSPEGYFQPQHF	TRBJ1-5	-	few	TRBV11-2	14
TGTGCCACCTCGGGCGGGCACGAGCAGTACTTC	CATSGGHEQYF	TRBJ2-7	-	-	TRBV3-1	11
TGTGCCAGCAGCCGCCGGGACACCTACGAGCAGTACTTC	CASSRRDTYEQYF	TRBJ2-7	-	-	TRBV3-1	13
TGTGCCAGCAGTCAGTCCCACTCCGGACGGGATGAAAAACTGTTTTTT	CASSQSHSGRDEKLFF	TRBJ1-4	-	-	TRBV12-3/TRBV12-4	16
TGCAGTGCTAGAGATCCCGGCTACAATGAGCAGTTCTTC	CSARDPGYNEQFF	TRBJ2-1	-	few	TRBV20-1	13
TGCGCCAGCAGCGCGGACGGGGCTAACAATGAGCAGTTCTTC	CASSADGANNEQFF	TRBJ2-1	-	once	TRBV5-1	14
TGTGCCAGCAGCCCGGGGGACAGGGCAGTCCATGAGCAGTTCTTC	CASSPGDRAVHEQFF	TRBJ2-1	TRBD1	few	TRBV6-4	15
TGTGCCAGCAGCTCTGGGACCCTCGGGGACCAAGAGACCCAGTACTTC	CASSSGTLGDQETQYF	TRBJ2-5	-	few	TRBV11-2	16
TGTGCCAGCAGTTTGACGGGATCCCAAAAGACCCAGTACTTC	CASSLTGSQKTQYF	TRBJ2-5	-	-	TRBV27	14
TGTGCCAGCAGCTTAGGGGGACAGGGGCTAGCGGGGCCCTGGCAGTACTTC	CASSLGGQGLAGPWQYF	TRBJ2-7	-	-	TRBV13	17
TGTGCCAGCAGTTATCAATCCGGGACAGGGGTGTACTATGGCTACACCTTC	CASSYQSGTGVYYGYTF	TRBJ1-2	TRBD1	-	TRBV12-3/TRBV12-4	17
TGTGCCAGCAGTTTCCCACGGACTAGCGGGGGGCCCTCCTACGAGCAGTACTTC	CASSFPRTSGGPSYEQYF	TRBJ2-7	TRBD2	few	TRBV28	18
TGCAGTGCTACAGGGGGCTTGAACACTGAAGCTTTCTTT	CSATGGLNTEAFF	TRBJ1-1	TRBD1	-	TRBV20-1	13
TGCGCCAGCAGCCAGGGTAGCAGGTTGGAAAACATTCAGTACTTC	CASSQGSRLENIQYF	TRBJ2-4	-	-	TRBV4-1	15
TGTGCCAGCAGCCCCGACAGGGGCTGGCCAGATACGCAGTATTTT	CASSPDRGWPDTQYF	TRBJ2-3	TRBD1	few	TRBV7-3	15
TGTGCCAGCAGCTCCCGGACAGGGGGAAACACCATATATTTT	CASSSRTGGNTIYF	TRBJ1-3	TRBD1	once	TRBV13	14
TGTGCCAGCAGCGTAGGAGCCCGTCGTATTGAGGAGACCCAGTACTTC	CASSVGARRIEETQYF	TRBJ2-5	-	few	TRBV9	16
TGCAGTGCTAGAGTCCGACAGGGAAGATCCTACAATGAGCAGTTCTTT	CSARVRQGRSYNEQFF	TRBJ2-1	TRBD1	few	TRBV20-1	16
TGCAGTGCTAGGACCTGGACTAGCGGCTACAATGAGCAGTTCTTC	CSARTWTSGYNEQFF	TRBJ2-1	TRBD2	-	TRBV20-1	15